These 28 T cell receptor beta chains came from one sample sequenced in a study of T-cell reconstitution after alpha-beta-depleted transplantation in children. Researchers prepared the TCRbeta library using unique molecular identifiers, the study reports. One entry per CDR3 protein, called by TCRdb with MiXCR from the PCR reads. The sample yields hundreds of thousands of distinct CDR3 sequences, more than 10% seen once. Sample: PBMCs from the stem cell graft donor, taken from the stem cell graft. Receptors originate from a human donor who donated a stem cell graft to a child with acute lymphoblastic leukemia.

The sample holds many counts of this clonotype. This chain links TRBV7-9 with TRBJ2-7; 7 nucleotides match TRBD1. V trimming: 5 bases; J trimming: 3 bases; junction bases outside the gene matches: 7. This CDR3 contains 14 residues. The V gene's germline CDR1 is SEHNR and CDR2 FQNEAQ (reference sequence). CDR3 protein: CASSPGQTSYEQYF. In DNA form, the CDR3 reads TGTGCCAGCAGCCCGGGACAGACGAGCTACGAGCAGTACTTC. The full variable domain, rest sourced from reference TRBV7-9 and TRBJ2-7, is DTGVSQNPRHKITKRGQNVTFRCDPISEHNRLYWYRQTLGQGPEFLTYFQNEAQLEKSRLLSDRFSAERPKGSFSTLEIQRTEQGDSAMYLCASSPGQTSYEQYFGPGTRLTVT.

Many counts were recorded for this clonotype. This sequence joins TRBV27 and TRBJ2-7; D not certain. Trimming stripped 3 bases from V and 0 bases from J, with 12 bases between. The CDR3 consists of 15 residues. Germline-derived CDR1 and CDR2 are MNHEY and SMNVEV (reference sequence). CDR3 amino acids: CASSFGLDSSYEQYF. CDR3 sequence (DNA): TGTGCCAGCAGTTTTGGTCTGGATAGCTCCTACGAGCAGTACTTC.

This clonotype was seen ten or more times. The chain carries TRBV6-2 or TRBV6-3 and TRBJ2-7, with TRBD2 matching over 10 bases. This CDR3 region has 16 residues. CDR1 is MNHEY and CDR2 is SVGEGT in the germline V gene. Unmatched junction bases numbered 4, after V lost 0 bases and J lost 2 bases. The CDR3 sequence is CASSYSASGRPYEQYF. CDR3 nucleotides: TGTGCCAGCAGTTACTCTGCTAGCGGGAGACCCTACGAGCAGTACTTC.

This clonotype occurred many times. V is TRBV20-1 and J is TRBJ2-7; 7 bases agree with TRBD1. CDR3 size: 15 residues. Per germline, CDR1 DFQATT and CDR2 SNEGSKA (reference sequence). Unmatched junction bases numbered 7, after V lost 0 bases and J lost 2 bases. In nucleotides, the CDR3 is TGCAGTGCTAGAGAACCGACAGGGAACCCCTACGAGCAGTACTTC. Its translation is CSAREPTGNPYEQYF.

The chain links TRBV20-1 to TRBJ2-1, with 11 bases aligning to TRBD2. CDR3 size: 17 residues. The V gene's germline CDR1 is DFQATT and CDR2 SNEGSKA (reference sequence). The V and J ends lost 3 bases and 0 bases, in that order; junction bases with no gene match: 7. CDR3: CSASGGSGRASYNEQFF. For the CDR3, the DNA is TGCAGTGCTAGCGGGGGTAGCGGGAGGGCCTCCTACAATGAGCAGTTCTTC.

This clonotype was observed at least ten times. The chain recombines TRBV5-5 with TRBJ1-5, with 10 nucleotides matching TRBD1. V was clipped by 4 bases and J by 6 bases; unmatched bases: 10. Germline V gene lookup returns CDR1 SGHKS and CDR2 YYEKEE (reference sequence). The CDR3 totals 16 residues. CDR3 residues: CASSPGKGQGPQPQHF. The CDR3 coding sequence is TGTGCCAGCAGCCCCGGAAAGGGACAGGGGCCTCAGCCCCAGCATTTT.

This clonotype was recorded at least ten times. The chain recombines TRBV9 with TRBJ2-5; a weak D match, TRBD2 (5 bases). V dropped 2 bases and J dropped 4 bases, with 12 bases sitting between them. The CDR3 has 14 amino acids. Germline assignment: CDR1 SGDLS and CDR2 YYNGEE. The CDR3 DNA is TGTGCCAGCAGCGTCTTCTCGGGGTCAGAGACCCAGTACTTC. Its protein is CASSVFSGSETQYF. Filled out from reference TRBV9 and TRBJ2-5, the complete variable domain reads DSGVTQTPKHLITATGQRVTLRCSPRSGDLSVYWYQQSLDQGLQFLIQYYNGEERAKGNILERFSAQQFPDLHSELNLSSLELGDSALYFCASSVFSGSETQYFGPGTRLLVL.

This clonotype has ten or more counts. This sequence joins TRBV5-1 and TRBJ2-7; TRBD1 agrees at 9 bases. This CDR3 has 15 amino acids. Trimming at V came to 5 bases and at J to 5 bases, leaving 11 bases not matched to a gene. Germline values: CDR1 SGHRS, CDR2 YFSETQ. CDR3 in DNA: TGCGCCAGCAGGCCTCAGGGACAGGGCCGCCACGAGCAGTACTTC. This gives the protein CASRPQGQGRHEQYF.

This clonotype was counted ten times or more. The chain employs TRBV20-1 and TRBJ2-3; 9 nucleotides line up with TRBD1. The CDR3 has 13 amino acids. Trimming removed 7 bases from V and 5 bases from J; junction bases left unmatched: 7. Germline values: CDR1 DFQATT, CDR2 SNEGSKA (reference sequence). The CDR3 DNA sequence: TGCAGTGTACAGGGGGCCTCCGGAGATACGCAGTATTTT. This encodes CSVQGASGDTQYF.

The sample holds a few counts of this clonotype. The genes are TRBV29-1 and TRBJ2-5, with 8 bases that match TRBD2. V shed 6 bases and J 1 base; nucleotides not matched to a gene: 7. CDR1 and CDR2 from the germline V gene are SQVTM and ANQGSEA. The CDR3 sequence is 14 residues long. This CDR3 is CSVAGTRFQETQYF. CDR3 in DNA: TGCAGCGTCGCCGGGACTAGATTCCAAGAGACCCAGTACTTC. The full variable domain, completed using reference TRBV29-1 and TRBJ2-5, is SAVISQKPSRDICQRGTSLTIQCQVDSQVTMMFWYRQQPGQSLTLIATANQGSEATYESGFVIDKFPISRPNLTFSTLTVSNMSPEDSSIYLCSVAGTRFQETQYFGPGTRLLVL.

This clonotype was seen repeatedly, ten times or more. The rearrangement joins TRBV3-1 to TRBJ2-6, with D unresolved. The CDR3 loop spans 16 amino acids. The V and J ends lost 1 base and 0 bases respectively, with 7 bases between them. Germline V gene sequence: CDR1 LGHDT, CDR2 YNNKEL (reference sequence). The CDR3 DNA follows: TGTGCCAGCAGCCAAGGGGGTCCCTCTGGGGCCAACGTCCTGACTTTC. It encodes CASSQGGPSGANVLTF.

This clonotype was counted only a few times. The V gene is TRBV5-1, the J gene TRBJ2-2; no firm D call. The germline CDR1 and CDR2 sequences are SGHRS and YFSETQ. The CDR3 runs to 16 residues. V was cut by 2 bases and J by 1 base, with 12 bases left in between. In DNA, the CDR3 is TGCGCCAGCAGCTTTGAGGCCGCAATGAACACCGGGGAGCTGTTTTTT. Translation: CASSFEAAMNTGELFF.

The J gene is TRBJ2-4, the V gene TRBV15; 9 bases fit TRBD1. The CDR3 sequence is 17 residues long. The germline gives CDR1 LNHNV, CDR2 YYDKDF (reference sequence). The trim removed 5 bases at V and 2 bases at J, leaving 10 bases unmatched. CDR3 sequence: CATSVNRDRVSKNIQYF. The DNA of the CDR3 is TGTGCCACCAGCGTAAACCGGGACAGGGTTTCCAAAAACATTCAGTACTTC.

The chain has TRBV27 and TRBJ2-3; either TRBD1 or TRBD2 may fit D (5 bases each). V was clipped by 0 bases and J by 1 base, with 8 bases between them. The CDR3 is 15 residues long. Germline V lookup: CDR1 MNHEY, CDR2 SMNVEV (reference sequence). The CDR3 loop reads CASSLSWGRTDTQYF. The DNA for the CDR3 is TGTGCCAGCAGTTTATCGTGGGGACGCACAGATACGCAGTATTTT.

This clonotype was seen a few times. V and J are TRBV19 and TRBJ1-1; D may be TRBD1 (6 bases). This CDR3 is built from 15 residues. Germline CDR1 and CDR2: LNHDA and SQIVND (reference sequence). Deletions cut 6 bases from V and 0 bases from J, with 14 bases between. CDR3 region: CASRNEGGMNTEAFF. The CDR3 DNA is TGTGCCAGTAGAAATGAGGGGGGAATGAACACTGAAGCTTTCTTT.

This clonotype was recorded at least ten times. V gene TRBV27 combines with J gene TRBJ2-1; either TRBD1 or TRBD2 may fit D (6 bases each). This CDR3 is 12 amino acids long. Per the germline V gene, CDR1 is MNHEY and CDR2 is SMNVEV (reference sequence). The germline V and J ends were trimmed by 7 bases and 4 bases, with 8 bases remaining between them. Written as DNA, the CDR3 is TGTGCCAGCACGGGGGCGTACAATGAGCAGTTCTTC. It yields the protein CASTGAYNEQFF.

This clonotype came up a few times. V and J are TRBV9 and TRBJ2-7; 7 bases agree with TRBD1. V was pared by 0 bases and J by 7 bases, with 10 bases of the junction left unmatched. This CDR3 spans 15 amino acids. Looked up from germline, CDR1 is SGDLS and CDR2 is YYNGEE. The CDR3 protein is CASSVGGTADLEQYF. CDR3 coding DNA: TGTGCCAGCAGCGTAGGGGGGACAGCCGATTTAGAGCAGTACTTC.

This clonotype was detected ten times or more. The rearrangement uses TRBV5-6 and TRBJ1-2, with D unresolved. Germline CDR1 and CDR2: SGHDT and YYEEEE. Trimming took off 3 bases at V and 8 bases at J, with 14 bases between the two ends. The CDR3 is 13 amino acids. CDR3 region: CASSWALPNGYTF. CDR3 DNA sequence: TGTGCCAGCAGCTGGGCCCTGCCCAACGGCTACACCTTC. The whole variable domain, filled in from reference TRBV5-6 and TRBJ1-2, reads DAGVTQSPTHLIKTRGQQVTLRCSPKSGHDTVSWYQQALGQGPQFIFQYYEEEERQRGNFPDRFSGHQFPNYSSELNVNALLLGDSALYLCASSWALPNGYTFGSGTRLTVV.

V usage is TRBV12-5 and J usage is TRBJ2-1; D gene unclear. Germline CDR1 LGHNT, CDR2 FRNRAP. Trimming removed 3 bases at V and 5 bases at J, with 11 bases between. The CDR3 is 14 amino acids. CDR3 residues: CASGFEMPHNEQFF. The CDR3 nucleotides are TGTGCTAGTGGTTTCGAAATGCCCCACAATGAGCAGTTCTTC.

This clonotype was detected ten times or more. The chain joins TRBV29-1 to TRBJ2-3, with 10 bases identical to TRBD2. The germline gives CDR1 SQVTM, CDR2 ANQGSEA. V was pared by 7 bases and J by 2 bases, with 3 bases of the junction left unmatched. The CDR3 spans 13 residues. This CDR3 reads CSGLAGNTDTQYF. In DNA form, the CDR3 reads TGCAGCGGACTAGCGGGCAACACAGATACGCAGTATTTT.

This clonotype was detected many times. V gene TRBV7-2 combines with J gene TRBJ2-1; D is unresolved. The CDR3 loop spans 15 amino acids. V shed 3 bases and J shed 3 bases, with 12 bases lying between them. CDR1 and CDR2 from the germline V gene are SGHTA and FQGNSA. CDR3 amino acids: CASSFQEYLYNEQFF. CDR3 nucleotide sequence: TGTGCCAGCAGCTTTCAAGAATACCTCTACAATGAGCAGTTCTTC.

This chain uses TRBV11-2 with TRBJ2-3; unclear D gene. Trimming removed 5 bases from V and 6 bases from J, with 12 bases in between. CDR3 length equals 13 residues. Germline V gene sequence: CDR1 SGHAT, CDR2 FQNNGV. In nucleotides, the CDR3 is TGTGCCAGCAGCACCAGAGCCTCGGATACGCAGTATTTT. The encoded protein is CASSTRASDTQYF. Using reference TRBV11-2 and TRBJ2-3 for the parts outside the CDR3, the full variable domain is EAGVAQSPRYKIIEKRQSVAFWCNPISGHATLYWYQQILGQGPKLLIQFQNNGVVDDSQLPKDRFSAERLKGVDSTLKIQPAKLEDSAVYLCASSTRASDTQYFGPGTRLTVL.

At least ten counts were recorded for this clonotype. V is TRBV12-3 or TRBV12-4 and J is TRBJ2-7; TRBD2 aligns across 8 bases. The CDR3 extends over 14 amino acids. V lost 5 bases, J lost 6 bases, and 9 bases stayed unmatched. Written as DNA, the CDR3 is TGTGCCAGCAGTCCGAGCGGGAGAAGGGTCGAGCAGTACTTC. Its translation: CASSPSGRRVEQYF.

The table lists this clonotype with a count of one. The rearrangement joins TRBV19 to TRBJ2-2, with D unclear. CDR3 length equals 15 residues. CDR1 and CDR2 from the germline V gene are LNHDA and SQIVND (reference sequence). Trimming stripped 3 bases from V and 6 bases from J, with 14 bases between. The CDR3 loop reads CASSILGSHAGELFF. Written as DNA, the CDR3 is TGTGCCAGTAGTATTCTCGGGTCCCATGCCGGGGAGCTGTTTTTT.

This clonotype showed up just a few times. The chain couples TRBV29-1 to TRBJ2-3; 9 positions agree with TRBD1. Germline V gene lookup returns CDR1 SQVTM and CDR2 ANQGSEA. V was clipped by 6 bases and J by 5 bases; unmatched bases: 9. The CDR3 totals 14 residues. CDR3 region: CSVGPGTGRDTQYF. The CDR3 coding sequence is TGCAGCGTCGGCCCCGGGACAGGGAGAGATACGCAGTATTTT.

This clonotype occurred many times. CDR3 in amino acids: CAVGTGPLDEQFF. CDR3 DNA sequence: TGTGCCGTCGGGACAGGGCCTCTGGATGAGCAGTTCTTC. The chain employs TRBV28 and TRBJ2-1, with TRBD1 identical over 9 bases. V gave up 11 bases and J gave up 8 bases; unmatched junction bases: 10. The CDR3 has 13 amino acids. Germline V CDR1 and CDR2: MDHEN, SYDVKM.

This clonotype was seen many times. The chain joins TRBV6-2 or TRBV6-3 to TRBJ1-1; D call uncertain. Between the trimmed V and J ends, which lost 5 bases and 4 bases, there was a span of 5 bases. Germline assignment: CDR1 MNHEY and CDR2 SVGEGT. This CDR3 is 11 amino acids long. In nucleotides, the CDR3 is TGTGCCAGCAGTCCCCGCACTGAAGCTTTCTTT. Protein product: CASSPRTEAFF.

The J gene is TRBJ1-4, the V gene TRBV7-8; possible D gene TRBD1, 5 bases. Trimming removed 5 bases at V and 8 bases at J, with 15 bases between. Germline values: CDR1 SGHVS, CDR2 FQNEAQ. The CDR3 runs to 14 residues. CDR3 sequence (DNA): TGTGCCAGCAGCAAACCGGGACTGAGCGAAAAACTGTTTTTT. Amino acid sequence: CASSKPGLSEKLFF.